Given below is one TCR beta chain in context. Its antigen is unknown. This specimen includes other DNA sequences encoding the same CDR3. Clones were sequenced by immunoSEQ multiplex PCR, and TCRdb holds only the in-frame ones, with some missing. The sample records more than 1.2 million clones, 98% being singletons. The data belong to a study of shared clonotypes between healthy human individuals. Study-wide findings and caveats: Several donors held about 5% of naive CD4 clonotypes in common.

Looked up from germline, CDR1 is SGDLS and CDR2 is YYNGEE. This CDR3 comprises 15 residues. V lost 0 bases to trimming and J lost 3 bases, with 9 bases between them. Material for sequencing was naive CD4+ T cells sorted from blood. Subset specified: CD45RA+ positively selected. This chain links TRBV9 with TRBJ2-2, with D maybe TRBD2 (5 bases). The receptor was isolated from a man aged 30 to 39 in good health. CDR3 amino acids: CASSVVGKDTGELFF. The CDR3 DNA sequence: TGTGCCAGCAGCGTAGTCGGGAAGGACACCGGGGAGCTGTTTTTT. The full variable domain, rest sourced from reference TRBV9 and TRBJ2-2, is DSGVTQTPKHLITATGQRVTLRCSPRSGDLSVYWYQQSLDQGLQFLIQYYNGEERAKGNILERFSAQQFPDLHSELNLSSLELGDSALYFCASSVVGKDTGELFFGEGSRLTVL.